This T cell receptor (beta chain) derives from a study of blood T cell repertoires in COVID-19. On the study more broadly: The United States, Italy and Spain provided the acute and convalescent COVID-19 samples. T cells, B-cell-depleted T cells, or PBMCs provided the cDNA or gDNA that served as material.

The CDR3 spans 14 residues. CDR1 GTSNPN and CDR2 SVGIG come from the germline V gene (reference sequence). Trimming shortened V by 4 bases and J by 0 bases, and 12 bases separated the two germline ends. This clone came up a few times. In the original analysis: Amplification of reference gene primers was used by the study to estimate nucleated cell counts. Libraries were prepared by immunoSEQ multiplex PCR; TCRdb keeps only in-frame clonotypes and omits some of them. D and trimming were read from the DNA, whereas the V and J calls and clone size are those reported in that table. This sample has 200,000 or so clones; about four fifths occur once, and the top ten carry 12%. Seattle patients were enrolled during active infection and followed longitudinally.

The chain is built from TRBV30 and TRBJ1-2; maybe TRBD1 (6 bases). The TCR comes from a woman over 75 with COVID-19, enrolled during active disease. Source material: peripheral blood. In nucleotides, the CDR3 is TGTGCCTGGACCCCAGACAGGACTAACTATGGCTACACCTTC. It specifies CAWTPDRTNYGYTF.